The entry below gives a single TCR beta chain sequence along with its context. The antigen remains unidentified. These data originate in a study of post-analysis software for immune sequencing data. Overall study findings and caveats: Patients showed TRBV5-6, TRBV5-1 and TRBV20-1 among five TRBV segments more frequent than in controls.

CDR3 length: 16 residues. Germline CDR1 LGHNT, CDR2 FRNRAP. J was trimmed by 4 bases and V by 1 base; bases with no gene match: 7. Prepared libraries of TCR beta cDNA carried unique molecular identifiers. A population of about 1 to 11 million T cells gave rise to about half a million cDNA molecules. Each CDR3 protein gets one entry after TCRdb re-called the PCR reads with MiXCR. The sample includes hundreds of thousands of distinct CDR3 sequences, around 27% of them seen just once. The source of this sequence is a girl aged 5-17 years with multiple sclerosis. The V gene is TRBV12-5, the J gene TRBJ2-1; 7 bases are a match to TRBD2. Material for sequencing was blood. The CDR3 nucleotides are TGTGCTAGTGGTTTGGGTACTAGCGTCACATACAATGAGCAGTTCTTC. Amino acid sequence: CASGLGTSVTYNEQFF.